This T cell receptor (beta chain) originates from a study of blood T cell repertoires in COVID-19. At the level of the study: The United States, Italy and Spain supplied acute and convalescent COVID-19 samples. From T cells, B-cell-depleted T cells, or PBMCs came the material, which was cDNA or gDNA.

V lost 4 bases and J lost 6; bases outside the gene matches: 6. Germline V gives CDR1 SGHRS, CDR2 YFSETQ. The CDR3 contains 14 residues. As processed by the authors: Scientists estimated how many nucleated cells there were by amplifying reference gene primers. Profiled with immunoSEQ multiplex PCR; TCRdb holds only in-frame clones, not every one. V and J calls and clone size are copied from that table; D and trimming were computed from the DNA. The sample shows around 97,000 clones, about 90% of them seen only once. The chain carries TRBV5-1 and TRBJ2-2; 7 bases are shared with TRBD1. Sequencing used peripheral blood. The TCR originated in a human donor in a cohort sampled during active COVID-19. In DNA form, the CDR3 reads TGCGCCAGCAGCGTACAGGGGATCTCCGGGGAGCTGTTTTTT. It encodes CASSVQGISGELFF.